Below, 9 T cell receptor beta chains from the same sample are listed, as sequenced in a study of shared clonotypes between healthy human individuals (dated by TCRdb to 2018 to 2020). Libraries were constructed by the immunoSEQ multiplex PCR assay. As stored in TCRdb, this immuneACCESS dataset retains in-frame rearrangements with V and J assigned. A fraction of the clones does not appear; measured against another copy, unresolved V genes explain less than half of the discrepancy, and the remainder lacks a known reason. For this sample the table gives nearly 750,000 clones, of which roughly two thirds were detected only once. More than 1.5% of the sample is held by the ten biggest clonotypes. Sequenced sample: memory CD4+ T cells sorted from blood. According to the study, the label for this sample's cell subset or site signals: CD45RA-negative fraction. Receptors originate from a woman in her thirties in good health.

The gene calls are TRBV28 and TRBJ1-1, with a weak D call TRBD1 (5 bases). Germline values: CDR1 MDHEN, CDR2 SYDVKM. Trimming cost V 6 bases and J 6 bases, with 20 bases left between them. The CDR3 covers 15 residues. CDR3: CASSQGAPGTSEAFF. In nucleotides, the CDR3 is TGTGCCAGCAGCCAGGGAGCCCCCGGAACGTCTGAAGCTTTCTTT.

This rearrangement joins TRBV15 to TRBJ1-1, with TRBD1 as a possible D gene (6 bases). V was pared by 0 bases and J by 7 bases, with 12 bases between. CDR3 length equals 14 residues. Germline CDR1 LNHNV, CDR2 YYDKDF (reference sequence). The CDR3 bases are TGTGCCACCAGCAGAGATCCGGGACAAAATGAAGCTTTCTTT. Translated, it gives CATSRDPGQNEAFF.

Only one count was recorded for this clone. The V call is TRBV9, the J call TRBJ1-1, with 7 bases fitting TRBD1. Losses at the gene ends were 4 bases for V and 1 base for J; bases not matched to a gene: 4. Germline V gene sequence: CDR1 SGDLS, CDR2 YYNGEE. The CDR3 covers 14 residues. CDR3 loop: CASSFGQENTEAFF. DNA of the CDR3: TGTGCCAGCAGCTTCGGACAGGAGAACACTGAAGCTTTCTTT.

The chain couples TRBV6-5 to TRBJ2-7; TRBD2 matches at 10 bases. Germline CDR1 MNHEY, CDR2 SVGAGI. V was clipped by 8 bases and J by 2 bases; unmatched bases: 6. The CDR3 loop spans 14 amino acids. CDR3 DNA sequence: TGTGCCAGCCGACGGACTAGCGGCGCCTACGAGCAGTACTTC. This sequence encodes CASRRTSGAYEQYF.

The chain combines TRBV15 with TRBJ1-1; TRBD1 might be the D (5 bases). The CDR3 spans 19 residues. Trimming left V 0 bases short and J 1 base short, with 21 bases between. Germline CDR1 reads LNHNV; CDR2 reads YYDKDF (reference sequence). The CDR3 sequence: CATSRDNRSRRRTNTEAFF. CDR3 nucleotide sequence: TGTGCCACCAGCAGAGATAACAGGAGTCGGCGACGGACGAACACTGAAGCTTTCTTT.

The gene calls are TRBV4-1 and TRBJ2-4; 10 bases align to TRBD2. J was trimmed by 3 bases and V by 1 base; bases with no gene match: 9. From germline, CDR1 is MGHRA and CDR2 YSYEKL. The CDR3 runs to 18 residues. The CDR3 is CASSQGTQAGGGKNIQYF. The CDR3 DNA sequence: TGCGCCAGCAGCCAAGGGACGCAAGCGGGAGGGGGCAAAAACATTCAGTACTTC.

The rearrangement links TRBV10-3 to TRBJ1-2; 10 bases map to TRBD1. V shed 11 bases, J shed 5 bases, and the junction held 8 bases outside the gene matches. In germline, CDR1 is ENHRY, CDR2 SYGVKD. This CDR3 contains 13 residues. The CDR3 DNA reads TGTGCCTCCTCCGGACAGGGGGATTATGGCTACACCTTC. It encodes CASSGQGDYGYTF.

The chain employs TRBV5-4 and TRBJ2-5, with D tentatively TRBD2 (6 bases). Looked up from germline, CDR1 is SGHNT and CDR2 is YYREEE (reference sequence). CDR3 length equals 15 residues. Between the trimmed V and J ends, which lost 3 bases and 5 bases, there was a span of 17 bases. The CDR3 spells CASSSSTRAGETQYF. DNA for the CDR3: TGTGCCAGCAGCTCCTCGACTAGAGCCGGGGAGACCCAGTACTTC.

The chain links TRBV9 to TRBJ1-4; a weak D match, TRBD1 (6 bases). The CDR3 has 14 residues. Germline CDR1 and CDR2: SGDLS and YYNGEE. The V and J ends lost 3 bases and 0 bases respectively, with 6 bases between them. As DNA, the CDR3 is TGTGCCAGCAGCGAGGGGGCAACTAATGAAAAACTGTTTTTT. Protein: CASSEGATNEKLFF.